This T cell receptor (beta chain) was sequenced during a study of cytomegalovirus exposure and HLA in healthy donors. Study-level findings and limits: Among TCR sequences, most were rare, though some public TCRs appeared in many donors. A later analysis linked a missense DCLRE1C variant to TCR beta V- and J-gene trimming. Analyzed later, association rates of TCRs varied across HLA loci, with DRB1 most and HLA-C fewest.

CDR3 length equals 14 residues. Germline loops: CDR1 SGHTA, CDR2 FQGNSA. With 5 bases removed from V and 1 base from J, the gap between germline ends came to 9 bases. Primers included in the PCR were 60 Vbeta and 13 Jbeta primers. TCRdb's copy holds only in-frame clones and misses some; the assay was immunoSEQ multiplex PCR. The repertoire has around 100,000 clones, around four fifths of them found once; the top ten carry about 1.7%. Concerning this clone: The antigen is unknown.

Samples came from healthy bone marrow donors. Sequencing was done on a sample of PBMCs. The gene calls are TRBV7-2 and TRBJ2-4, with D hard to call. This receptor was obtained from a woman aged 35 to 49 in good health and CMV-seronegative. The CDR3 DNA follows: TGTGCCAGCAGCCCCTACCGCGCCAAAAACATTCAGTACTTC. It yields the protein CASSPYRAKNIQYF. Full variable domain (rest looked up from reference TRBV7-2 and TRBJ2-4): GAGVSQSPSNKVTEKGKDVELRCDPISGHTALYWYRQSLGQGLEFLIYFQGNSAPDKSGLPSDRFSAERTGGSVSTLTIQRTQQEDSAVYLCASSPYRAKNIQYFGAGTRLSVL.